This is a list of T cell receptor beta chains from one sample in a study of blood T cell repertoires in COVID-19. Libraries were prepared by immunoSEQ multiplex PCR; TCRdb keeps only in-frame clonotypes and omits some of them. This repertoire shows about 240,000 clones, approximately 90% found once; its top ten account for approximately 7.5%. Sequencing was performed on peripheral blood. These receptors came from a man aged 60 to 69 who had recovered from COVID-19. Both conserved end residues are part of each CDR3. D genes are given only for firm matches. Rows may omit the clone size; those that give it use once, few, many or a size class.

d_call: TRBD1
v_call: TRBV18
j_call: TRBJ2-2
clone_size: -
cdr3_aa: CASSPDRTPTGELFF
cdr3_nt: TGTGCCAGCTCACCGGACAGGACCCCCACCGGGGAGCTGTTTTTT

d_call: TRBD1
v_call: TRBV27
j_call: TRBJ1-2
clone_size: -
cdr3_aa: CASSLSWTGYGYTF
cdr3_nt: TGTGCCAGCAGTTTATCTTGGACAGGGTATGGCTACACCTTC

d_call: -
v_call: TRBV28
j_call: TRBJ2-4
clone_size: -
cdr3_aa: CASSRDSLLAKNIQYF
cdr3_nt: TGTGCCAGCAGTCGTGACAGCCTTCTAGCCAAAAACATTCAGTACTTC

d_call: -
v_call: TRBV4-1
j_call: TRBJ2-5
clone_size: -
cdr3_aa: CASSQAGFLEEETQYF
cdr3_nt: TGCGCCAGCAGCCAAGCAGGCTTTCTGGAAGAAGAGACCCAGTACTTC

d_call: -
v_call: TRBV10-3
j_call: TRBJ2-4
clone_size: -
cdr3_aa: CAISESLDIQYF
cdr3_nt: TGTGCCATCAGTGAGTCTCTAGATATCCAGTACTTC

d_call: TRBD2
v_call: TRBV24-1
j_call: TRBJ2-2
clone_size: -
cdr3_aa: CATSDPGTSIGELFF
cdr3_nt: TGTGCCACCAGTGACCCCGGGACTAGTATCGGGGAGCTGTTTTTT

d_call: TRBD1
v_call: TRBV3-1/TRBV3-2
j_call: TRBJ2-7
clone_size: -
cdr3_aa: CASRAGQGYGEQYF
cdr3_nt: TGTGCCAGCAGGGCGGGACAGGGGTACGGCGAGCAGTACTTC

d_call: TRBD1
v_call: TRBV6-6
j_call: TRBJ2-2
clone_size: -
cdr3_aa: CASSYGTGAGTGELFF
cdr3_nt: TGTGCCAGCAGTTACGGGACAGGGGCCGGCACCGGGGAGCTGTTTTTT

d_call: -
v_call: TRBV6-6
j_call: TRBJ1-1
clone_size: -
cdr3_aa: CASSYSNLLNTEAFF
cdr3_nt: TGTGCCAGCAGTTACTCGAACCTATTGAACACTGAAGCTTTCTTT

d_call: -
v_call: TRBV2
j_call: TRBJ2-3
clone_size: few
cdr3_aa: CASSGSPSTDTQYF
cdr3_nt: TGTGCCAGCAGTGGTTCTCCGTCCACAGATACGCAGTATTTT

d_call: TRBD1
v_call: TRBV3-1/TRBV3-2
j_call: TRBJ1-1
clone_size: -
cdr3_aa: CASSQPGTVEAFF
cdr3_nt: TGTGCCAGCAGCCAGCCCGGGACAGTTGAAGCTTTCTTT

d_call: TRBD1
v_call: TRBV14
j_call: TRBJ1-2
clone_size: -
cdr3_aa: CASSQSRTGSGGYTF
cdr3_nt: TGTGCCAGCAGCCAGTCCAGGACAGGCAGTGGTGGCTACACCTTC

d_call: TRBD1
v_call: TRBV6-1
j_call: TRBJ2-5
clone_size: -
cdr3_aa: CASSEMDRGHGTQYF
cdr3_nt: TGTGCCAGCAGTGAAATGGACAGGGGGCATGGGACCCAGTACTTC

d_call: -
v_call: TRBV5-5
j_call: TRBJ1-3
clone_size: -
cdr3_aa: CASSLTRSGNTIYF
cdr3_nt: TGTGCCAGCAGCTTGACACGCTCTGGAAACACCATATATTTT

d_call: TRBD1
v_call: TRBV3-1/TRBV3-2
j_call: TRBJ1-1
clone_size: few
cdr3_aa: CASSQGQGGTEAFF
cdr3_nt: TGTGCCAGCAGCCAAGGACAGGGTGGGACTGAAGCTTTCTTT

d_call: -
v_call: TRBV2
j_call: TRBJ2-3
clone_size: -
cdr3_aa: CASSGFGTDTQYF
cdr3_nt: TGTGCCAGCTCAGGGTTTGGCACAGATACGCAGTATTTT

d_call: -
v_call: TRBV7-8
j_call: TRBJ2-5
clone_size: -
cdr3_aa: CASSSHTGFQETQYF
cdr3_nt: TGTGCCAGCAGCTCGCATACAGGGTTTCAAGAGACCCAGTACTTC

d_call: TRBD1
v_call: TRBV19
j_call: TRBJ1-2
clone_size: -
cdr3_aa: CASSFTGQINYGYTF
cdr3_nt: TGTGCCAGTAGCTTTACGGGACAGATTAACTATGGCTACACCTTC

d_call: -
v_call: TRBV15
j_call: TRBJ1-2
clone_size: many
cdr3_aa: CATSTAAGVGGYTF
cdr3_nt: TGTGCCACCAGCACCGCCGCAGGGGTGGGTGGCTACACCTTC

d_call: -
v_call: TRBV19
j_call: TRBJ1-5
clone_size: -
cdr3_aa: CASRSLAGVGQPQHF
cdr3_nt: TGTGCCAGTAGGTCTCTCGCAGGGGTGGGTCAGCCCCAGCATTTT

d_call: TRBD1
v_call: TRBV5-4
j_call: TRBJ2-5
clone_size: few
cdr3_aa: CASSTGQEETQYF
cdr3_nt: TGTGCCAGCAGCACCGGACAGGAAGAGACCCAGTACTTC

d_call: -
v_call: TRBV10-1
j_call: TRBJ2-2
clone_size: few
cdr3_aa: CASSARNTGELFF
cdr3_nt: TGCGCCAGCAGTGCCCGTAACACCGGGGAGCTGTTTTTT

d_call: TRBD1
v_call: TRBV24-1
j_call: TRBJ1-1
clone_size: -
cdr3_aa: CATSDSGTGVNTEAFF
cdr3_nt: TGTGCCACCAGTGATTCCGGGACAGGGGTGAACACTGAAGCTTTCTTT

d_call: -
v_call: TRBV5-4
j_call: TRBJ2-7
clone_size: once
cdr3_aa: CASSYPGLDYEQYF
cdr3_nt: TGTGCCAGCAGCTACCCGGGACTCGACTACGAGCAGTACTTC

d_call: -
v_call: TRBV19
j_call: TRBJ1-3
clone_size: -
cdr3_aa: CASSINVRTPTGNTIYF
cdr3_nt: TGTGCCAGTAGTATAAACGTACGGACACCCACTGGAAACACCATATATTTT

d_call: -
v_call: TRBV6-2/TRBV6-3
j_call: TRBJ1-6
clone_size: -
cdr3_aa: CASSYDKRGSSSYNSPLHF
cdr3_nt: TGTGCCAGCAGTTACGATAAACGGGGGAGCAGCTCCTATAATTCACCCCTCCACTTT

d_call: -
v_call: TRBV2
j_call: TRBJ2-2
clone_size: -
cdr3_aa: CASRSTEVGTGELFF
cdr3_nt: TGTGCCAGCAGGTCGACAGAAGTTGGCACCGGGGAGCTGTTTTTT

d_call: -
v_call: TRBV5-8
j_call: TRBJ1-5
clone_size: -
cdr3_aa: CASSIGQPYIRNQPQHF
cdr3_nt: TGTGCCAGCAGCATTGGACAGCCGTATATACGCAATCAGCCCCAGCATTTT

d_call: TRBD2
v_call: TRBV9
j_call: TRBJ2-2
clone_size: -
cdr3_aa: CASSPRTSGAGELFF
cdr3_nt: TGTGCCAGCAGCCCCCGGACTAGCGGGGCCGGGGAGCTGTTTTTT